A selection of T cell receptor beta chains follows, all from one sample in a study of CD8+CD57+ T cells in acquired aplastic anemia. TCRdb reprocessed the reads with MiXCR, giving one entry per CDR3 protein. The table has around 170,000 distinct CDR3 sequences, about three fifths seen once. Sequenced: sorted CD4+, CD8+, or CD8+CD57+ T cells (not recorded which) from PBMCs. The receptors here all came from a human donor in good health. Both conserved end residues are part of each CDR3. The order of the fields is J gene, V gene, CDR3 protein.

TRBJ1-5 TRBV19 CASSGDTYSNQPQHF
TRBJ2-1 TRBV6-4 CASSPSGSYNEQFF
TRBJ1-2 TRBV7-9 CASSLEDSLSSYTF
TRBJ2-7 TRBV20-1 CSATGTDSYEQYF
TRBJ1-4 TRBV15 CATSNRQSEKLFF
. TRBV2 CASSGVEGAVYEQYF
TRBJ2-1 TRBV27 CASAGPDRAYEQFF
TRBJ2-5 TRBV2 CASSGGGRSDQETQYF
TRBJ2-7 TRBV7-6 CASSLSNYRGVSYEQYF
TRBJ2-2 TRBV9 CASSVGGTRNTGELFF
TRBJ2-7 TRBV7-9 CASKPPGGDYEQYF
TRBJ2-7 TRBV20-1 CSARDTFDLPSYEQYF
TRBJ1-1 TRBV20-1 CSASVVESEAFF
TRBJ2-5 TRBV25-1 CASSEKDATLKTQYF
TRBJ2-2 TRBV9 CASSVSGVANTGELFF
TRBJ2-1 TRBV10-1 CASSAGQDYNEQFF
TRBJ1-6 TRBV7-2 CASSLAIGGRGSPLHF
TRBJ1-1 TRBV4-1 CASSHEVSNTEAFF
TRBJ2-1 TRBV7-2 CASSYQGRHNEQFF
TRBJ2-7 TRBV7-2 CASSSDPTYEQYF
TRBJ1-2 TRBV24-1 CATSETGKYGYTF